This entry lists 3 T cell receptor beta chains sequenced from one sample in a study of regulatory T cells in long-lasting Graves disease. Relying on iRepertoire HTBI primers and Arm-PCR of CDR3 regions, the team built TCR beta libraries. TCRdb reprocessed the multiplex PCR reads with MiXCR, giving one entry per CDR3 protein. The sample records roughly 560,000 distinct CDR3 sequences, 15% to 20% being singletons. This sample's time point: newly diagnosed GD, antithyroid drugs for less than 3 months. Generation of the TCR library employed RNA extracted from PBMCs. These data also formed part of another study, on T cells in Graves' hyperthyroidism and ophthalmopathy.

Sequenced material: peripheral blood mononuclear cells (PBMCs), taken at new diagnosis, from a patient treated with antithyroid drugs. The receptors shown here come from a woman aged 40 to 65 with Graves disease.

This clonotype showed up many times. The chain carries TRBV6-5 and TRBJ1-1, with TRBD1 identical over 9 bases. This CDR3 is built from 15 residues. The trim removed 1 base at V and 10 bases at J, leaving 10 bases unmatched. CDR1 MNHEY and CDR2 SVGAGI come from the germline V gene. The CDR3 spells CASSYLTGTGWRAFF. The CDR3 DNA is TGTGCCAGCAGTTACTTGACCGGGACAGGGTGGCGAGCTTTCTTT.

This chain joins TRBV2 and TRBJ2-2, with D maybe TRBD2 (5 bases). V was pared by 6 bases and J by 4 bases, with 12 bases between. The CDR3 covers 14 residues. Germline CDR1 is SNHLY and CDR2 is FYNNEI. In DNA, the CDR3 is TGTGCCAGCAGGAGGCTAGCCTCCACCGGGGAGCTGTTTTTT. Encoded protein: CASRRLASTGELFF.

This clonotype was seen repeatedly, ten times or more. The chain is built from TRBV20-1 and TRBJ2-5, with D possibly TRBD1 on 6 matching bases. Germline loops: CDR1 DFQATT, CDR2 SNEGSKA (reference sequence). This CDR3 contains 16 residues. Trimming pared 5 bases from V and 1 base from J, leaving 20 bases between. CDR3 residues: CSAPEGGARFQETQYF. The DNA of the CDR3 is TGCAGTGCTCCGGAAGGGGGTGCACGTTTCCAAGAGACCCAGTACTTC.